This T cell receptor (beta chain) was profiled in a study of cytomegalovirus exposure and HLA in healthy donors. This PCR relied on a set of 60 Vbeta primers and 13 Jbeta primers. Using immunoSEQ multiplex PCR, the repertoire was profiled, and TCRdb retains in-frame clones only, with some absent. The data contain about 150,000 clones, around 10% of them singletons. This clone has just a few counts. Germline-derived CDR1 and CDR2 are MNHEY and SMNVEV (reference sequence). V gave up 6 bases and J gave up 5 bases, with 19 bases separating them. The CDR3 runs 15 residues. This chain connects TRBV27 to TRBJ1-1; TRBD1 is a possible D gene (5 bases). This receptor was obtained from a male donor in good health and CMV-seronegative. The sequencing sample was made of PBMCs. Written as DNA, the CDR3 is TGTGCCAGCAGGTATTCGGCCGGGACTTATACTGAAGCTTTCTTT. This gives the protein CASRYSAGTYTEAFF.